Shown below are 25 T cell receptor beta chains from a single sample sequenced in a study of shared clonotypes between healthy human individuals. The table came from immunoSEQ multiplex PCR; TCRdb's copy has only in-frame clones and leaves some out. The table has 2.5 million or so clones, around nine tenths seen once. The sequenced material came from naive CD4+ T cells sorted from blood. Described subset: CD45RA+ positively selected. The origin of the receptors is a man aged 18 to 29 in good health.

With regard to this clone: The sample holds other DNA sequences that translate to the same CDR3. CDR3 DNA: TGCGCCAGCAGCCAAGAGGGAGGAAACTATGGCTACACCTTC. It translates to CASSQEGGNYGYTF. The V gene is TRBV4-3, the J gene TRBJ1-2; D unclear. CDR3 length: 14 amino acids. From germline, CDR1 is LGHNA and CDR2 YSLEER. The V and J ends lost 0 bases and 2 bases respectively, with 7 bases between them.

The chain carries TRBV5-6 and TRBJ2-7; 8 bases map to TRBD2. Germline assignment: CDR1 SGHDT and CDR2 YYEEEE. The CDR3 sequence is 15 residues long. V lost 4 bases to trimming and J lost 5 bases; unmatched junction nucleotides: 11. The CDR3 DNA sequence: TGTGCCAGCAGCGGCCGAAGCGGGAGCAGCAACGAGCAGTACTTC. As protein: CASSGRSGSSNEQYF.

The rearrangement joins TRBV5-1 to TRBJ2-2, with unresolved D. Germline values: CDR1 SGHRS, CDR2 YFSETQ. This CDR3 has 17 amino acids. The V end was cut by 0 bases, the J end by 0 bases, with 12 bases between. The CDR3 loop reads CASSLAPWPPNTGELFF. For the CDR3, the DNA is TGCGCCAGCAGCTTGGCCCCCTGGCCCCCGAACACCGGGGAGCTGTTTTTT. Full variable domain (missing parts from reference TRBV5-1 and TRBJ2-2): KAGVTQTPRYLIKTRGQQVTLSCSPISGHRSVSWYQQTPGQGLQFLFEYFSETQRNKGNFPGRFSGRQFSNSRSEMNVSTLELGDSALYLCASSLAPWPPNTGELFFGEGSRLTVL.

The chain uses TRBV4-1 and TRBJ1-3; unclear D gene. Trimming stripped 4 bases from V and 0 bases from J, with 10 bases between. There are 15 residues in the CDR3. Germline V gives CDR1 MGHRA, CDR2 YSYEKL. The CDR3 nucleotides read TGCGCCAGCAGCCGTCTAGGGAGCTCTGGAAACACCATATATTTT. This sequence encodes CASSRLGSSGNTIYF.

The V gene is TRBV2, the J gene TRBJ2-3; D tentatively reads TRBD1 or TRBD2 (5 bases each). Trimming stripped 6 bases from V and 1 base from J, with 17 bases between. Germline V CDR1 and CDR2: SNHLY, FYNNEI. The CDR3 runs 16 residues. The CDR3 is CASSATRGKGTDTQYF. Written as DNA, the CDR3 is TGTGCCAGCAGCGCCACTAGGGGCAAGGGCACAGATACGCAGTATTTT. The whole variable domain, remainder taken from reference TRBV2 and TRBJ2-3, is EPEVTQTPSHQVTQMGQEVILRCVPISNHLYFYWYRQILGQKVEFLVSFYNNEISEKSEIFDDQFSVERPDGSNFTLKIRSTKLEDSAMYFCASSATRGKGTDTQYFGPGTRLTVL.

V gene TRBV10-1 combines with J gene TRBJ2-3, with D possibly being TRBD2 (5 bases). V dropped 6 bases and J dropped 2 bases, with 12 bases sitting between them. This CDR3 has 14 amino acids. Germline assignment: CDR1 WNHNN and CDR2 SYGVQD (reference sequence). DNA for the CDR3: TGCGCCAGCAGCGAGGGAAGTCTCACAGATACGCAGTATTTT. The encoded protein is CASSEGSLTDTQYF.

In this sample, this clone turned up a few times. The DNA for the CDR3 is TGTGCCTGCCCCCGGGGGCAAAGCACTGAAGCTTTCTTT. This codes for CACPRGQSTEAFF. The chain has TRBV30 and TRBJ1-1; weak D call: TRBD1 (6 bases). The germline V and J ends were trimmed by 6 bases and 4 bases, with 15 bases remaining between them. Germline-derived CDR1 and CDR2 are GTSNPN and SVGIG (reference sequence). This CDR3 has 13 residues.

The J gene is TRBJ1-1, the V gene TRBV5-1, with TRBD1 identical over 9 bases. The germline V gene encodes CDR1 SGHRS and CDR2 YFSETQ. The J segment lost 9 bases and the V segment lost 4 bases, leaving 7 bases of the junction unmatched. This CDR3 region has 13 residues. CDR3 in DNA: TGCGCCAGCAGCGCCGGACAGGGGCAGAAAGCTTTCTTT. Translated: CASSAGQGQKAFF.

About this clone: Other DNA sequences from this sample encode an identical CDR3 as well. The genes are TRBV2 and TRBJ1-1, with D possibly TRBD1 on 5 matching bases. CDR1 and CDR2 (germline): SNHLY, FYNNEI. This CDR3 has 12 amino acids. The V end was cut by 6 bases, the J end by 5 bases, with 10 bases between. For the CDR3, the DNA is TGTGCCAGCAGCGTTGGGGGGACTGAAGCTTTCTTT. Translated, it gives CASSVGGTEAFF. The full variable domain, completed using reference TRBV2 and TRBJ1-1, is EPEVTQTPSHQVTQMGQEVILRCVPISNHLYFYWYRQILGQKVEFLVSFYNNEISEKSEIFDDQFSVERPDGSNFTLKIRSTKLEDSAMYFCASSVGGTEAFFGQGTRLTVV.

V gene TRBV30 combines with J gene TRBJ1-1; D perhaps matches TRBD1 (5 bases). Germline CDR1 is GTSNPN and CDR2 is SVGIG (reference sequence). V lost 8 bases and J lost 0, with 16 bases in between. This CDR3 spans 14 amino acids. The CDR3 bases are TGTGCCAGAACCCGACAGCACATGAACACTGAAGCTTTCTTT. Translating gives CARTRQHMNTEAFF.

The rearrangement joins TRBV28 to TRBJ2-5; 12 bases are a match to TRBD2. J gave up 0 bases and V 2 bases, and 1 base lay outside the gene matches. The V gene's germline CDR1 is MDHEN and CDR2 SYDVKM. CDR3 size: 16 residues. As DNA, the CDR3 is TGTGCCAGCAGTTTAAGACTAGCGGGGGACCAAGAGACCCAGTACTTC. Its protein is CASSLRLAGDQETQYF. Full variable domain (rest looked up from reference TRBV28 and TRBJ2-5): DVKVTQSSRYLVKRTGEKVFLECVQDMDHENMFWYRQDPGLGLRLIYFSYDVKMKEKGDIPEGYSVSREKKERFSLILESASTNQTSMYLCASSLRLAGDQETQYFGPGTRLLVL.

This chain connects TRBV5-1 to TRBJ2-7; tentatively, D is TRBD1 (5 bases). V lost 2 bases to trimming and J lost 3 bases, with 27 bases between them. The germline V gene has CDR1 SGHRS and CDR2 YFSETQ. The CDR3 covers 19 residues. Here the CDR3 DNA reads TGCGCCAGCAGCTTCTTACCTCCGTGGGAAGGGGAAAGGAACTACGAGCAGTACTTC. Protein product: CASSFLPPWEGERNYEQYF. The whole variable domain, remainder taken from reference TRBV5-1 and TRBJ2-7, is KAGVTQTPRYLIKTRGQQVTLSCSPISGHRSVSWYQQTPGQGLQFLFEYFSETQRNKGNFPGRFSGRQFSNSRSEMNVSTLELGDSALYLCASSFLPPWEGERNYEQYFGPGTRLTVT.

This chain connects TRBV5-4 to TRBJ2-1, with TRBD1 matching over 7 bases. V shed 7 bases, J shed 6 bases, and the junction held 10 bases outside the gene matches. Germline V gene data show CDR1 as SGHNT and CDR2 as YYREEE (reference sequence). The CDR3 is made up of 14 amino acids. The CDR3 spells CASRRQGARNEQFF. The CDR3 DNA reads as TGTGCCAGCCGCAGACAGGGAGCTCGCAATGAGCAGTTCTTC.

The genes are TRBV11-2 and TRBJ1-3, with unresolved D. V lost 0 bases and J lost 8, with 2 bases in between. Germline CDR1 and CDR2: SGHAT and FQNNGV. The CDR3 sequence is 11 residues long. The CDR3 loop reads CASSLDYTIYF. The DNA for the CDR3 is TGTGCCAGCAGCTTAGACTACACCATATATTTT.

This chain uses TRBV5-1 with TRBJ2-7, with 8 bases aligning to TRBD2. The germline CDR1 and CDR2 sequences are SGHRS and YFSETQ. The CDR3 is 14 amino acids. Trimming at V came to 0 bases and at J to 5 bases, leaving 4 bases not matched to a gene. CDR3 coding DNA: TGCGCCAGCAGCTTGGATAGCGGGGTAAACGAGCAGTACTTC. Amino acids: CASSLDSGVNEQYF.

This clone showed up just a few times. The rearrangement links TRBV5-1 to TRBJ1-6; 12 nucleotides match TRBD1. Trimming cost V 1 base and J 9 bases; bases outside gene matches: 2. This CDR3 has 15 residues. Germline CDR1 reads SGHRS; CDR2 reads YFSETQ. CDR3 nucleotide sequence: TGCGCCAGCAGCTTGTCGGGACAGGGGGCTTCACCCCTCCACTTT. It encodes CASSLSGQGASPLHF.

The chain carries TRBV10-3 and TRBJ2-2, with 10 positions matching TRBD1. Germline V gene sequence: CDR1 ENHRY, CDR2 SYGVKD. The CDR3 contains 15 residues. The V segment lost 3 bases and the J segment 5 bases; nucleotides outside the gene matches: 3. The CDR3 here is CAISDPGQGTGELFF. CDR3 in DNA: TGTGCCATCAGTGACCCGGGACAGGGGACCGGGGAGCTGTTTTTT.

The chain has TRBV19 and TRBJ2-5, with a tentative D call TRBD2 (6 bases). The ends were cut back, 5 bases at V and 1 base at J, with 17 bases in the middle. The CDR3 length is 16 residues. The germline V gene encodes CDR1 LNHDA and CDR2 SQIVND (reference sequence). This CDR3 is CASSAPSSEGQETQYF. CDR3 in DNA: TGTGCCAGTAGTGCCCCATCATCGGAGGGCCAAGAGACCCAGTACTTC.

The chain has TRBV4-2 and TRBJ2-3; 9 bases fit TRBD2. Germline CDR1 and CDR2: LGHNA and YNFKEQ. CDR3 size: 17 residues. The V segment lost 2 bases and the J segment 3 bases; nucleotides outside the gene matches: 9. In DNA form, the CDR3 reads TGTGCCAGCAGCCAACATGTAGCGGGAGAGGGGACAGATACGCAGTATTTT. Its translation is CASSQHVAGEGTDTQYF.

Comment on this clone: This sample also contains other DNA sequences that code for the same CDR3. J is TRBJ2-6 and V is TRBV6-5, with D uncertain. Per the germline V gene, CDR1 is MNHEY and CDR2 is SVGAGI. V was cut by 5 bases and J by 0 bases, with 5 bases left in between. This CDR3 has 14 amino acids. The CDR3 loop reads CASSASSGANVLTF. CDR3 coding DNA: TGTGCCAGCAGTGCATCCTCTGGGGCCAACGTCCTGACTTTC.

The chain employs TRBV6-1 and TRBJ1-5; D is undetermined. CDR3 length: 14 amino acids. Germline lookup yields CDR1 MNHNS and CDR2 SASEGT. The V and J ends lost 3 bases and 7 bases respectively, with 13 bases between them. The CDR3 loop is CASSDQSIGQPQHF. CDR3 bases: TGTGCCAGCAGTGACCAGTCGATCGGCCAGCCCCAGCATTTT.

The chain uses TRBV29-1 and TRBJ1-2; the match to TRBD1 covers 8 bases. Trimming took 7 bases from V and 5 from J; bases not matched to a gene: 6. The V gene's germline CDR1 is SQVTM and CDR2 ANQGSEA. The CDR3 extends over 12 amino acids. CDR3: CSAETGDYGYTF. In DNA form, the CDR3 reads TGCAGCGCTGAGACAGGGGATTATGGCTACACCTTC. The full variable domain, in which reference TRBV29-1 and TRBJ1-2 provide the parts outside the CDR3, is SAVISQKPSRDICQRGTSLTIQCQVDSQVTMMFWYRQQPGQSLTLIATANQGSEATYESGFVIDKFPISRPNLTFSTLTVSNMSPEDSSIYLCSAETGDYGYTFGSGTRLTVV.

The chain carries TRBV19 and TRBJ2-3, with D possibly TRBD2 on 6 matching bases. This CDR3 comprises 14 residues. In germline, CDR1 is LNHDA, CDR2 SQIVND (reference sequence). The V end was cut by 3 bases, the J end by 2 bases, with 9 bases between. This chain's CDR3 is CASSIGGITDTQYF. The CDR3 DNA reads as TGTGCCAGTAGTATTGGGGGGATCACAGATACGCAGTATTTT.

The CDR3 here is CASSSNGASSYNEQFF. The CDR3 DNA sequence: TGTGCCAGCAGCAGTAATGGGGCAAGCTCCTACAATGAGCAGTTCTTC. The rearrangement joins TRBV21-1 to TRBJ2-1; TRBD1, as called in the table, went unchecked against the DNA. TRBV21-1 is termed a pseudogene. The CDR3 covers 16 residues.

The chain is built from TRBV30 and TRBJ2-7, with 8 bases aligning to TRBD1. The CDR3 runs 15 residues. V lost 0 bases to trimming and J lost 1 base; unmatched junction nucleotides: 5. Germline V gene lookup returns CDR1 GTSNPN and CDR2 SVGIG (reference sequence). The CDR3: CAWSVRDRSSYEQYF. CDR3 bases: TGTGCCTGGAGTGTACGGGACAGGTCATCCTACGAGCAGTACTTC.